This T cell receptor beta chain was found in a study of technical replicates of blood from four donors. This CDR3 is built from 15 residues. V gave up 0 bases and J gave up 8 bases; unmatched junction bases: 7. CDR1 SGHRS and CDR2 YFSETQ come from the germline V gene. The repertoire was sequenced with immunoSEQ multiplex PCR; TCRdb's copy has only in-frame clones and lacks some. The table has under 90,000 clones, just under 97% seen once; the top ten hold around 0.22%. Material for sequencing was T cells isolated from PBMCs. The TCR was taken from a human donor in good health. The chain couples TRBV5-1 to TRBJ2-2, with 7 bases lining up with TRBD1. The DNA for the CDR3 is TGCGCCAGCAGCTTGGGGACAGGCGGTTCAGGGGAGCTGTTTTTT. Translated: CASSLGTGGSGELFF.